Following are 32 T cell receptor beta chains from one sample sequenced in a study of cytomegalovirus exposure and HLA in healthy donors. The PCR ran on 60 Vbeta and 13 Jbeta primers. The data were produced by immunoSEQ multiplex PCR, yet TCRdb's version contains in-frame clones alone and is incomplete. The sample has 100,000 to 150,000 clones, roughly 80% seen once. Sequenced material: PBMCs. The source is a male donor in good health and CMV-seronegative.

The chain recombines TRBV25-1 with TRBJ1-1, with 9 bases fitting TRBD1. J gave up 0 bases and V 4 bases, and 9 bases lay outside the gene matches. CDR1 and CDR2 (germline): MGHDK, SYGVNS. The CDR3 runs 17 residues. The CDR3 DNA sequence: TGTGCCAGCAGTGGCCCACAGGGGGCTAAAATGAACACTGAAGCTTTCTTT. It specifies CASSGPQGAKMNTEAFF.

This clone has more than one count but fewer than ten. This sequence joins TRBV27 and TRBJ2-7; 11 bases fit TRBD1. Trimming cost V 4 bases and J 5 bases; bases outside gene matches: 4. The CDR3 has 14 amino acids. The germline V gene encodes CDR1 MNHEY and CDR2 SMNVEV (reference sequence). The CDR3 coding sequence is TGTGCCAGCAGTTGGACAGGGGGCGCGGACGAGCAGTACTTC. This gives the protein CASSWTGGADEQYF.

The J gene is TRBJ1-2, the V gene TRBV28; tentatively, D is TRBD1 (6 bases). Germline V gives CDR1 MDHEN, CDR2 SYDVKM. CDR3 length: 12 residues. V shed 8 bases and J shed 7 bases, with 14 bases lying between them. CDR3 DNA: TGTGCCAGCCGTTCGGGGGGGGCTGGCTACACCTTC. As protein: CASRSGGAGYTF.

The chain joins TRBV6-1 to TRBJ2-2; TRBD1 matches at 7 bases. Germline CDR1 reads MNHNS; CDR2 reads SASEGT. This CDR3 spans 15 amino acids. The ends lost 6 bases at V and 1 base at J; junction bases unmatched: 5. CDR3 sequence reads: CASRVGTVNTGELFF. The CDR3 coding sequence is TGTGCCAGCAGGGTAGGGACAGTGAACACCGGGGAGCTGTTTTTT.

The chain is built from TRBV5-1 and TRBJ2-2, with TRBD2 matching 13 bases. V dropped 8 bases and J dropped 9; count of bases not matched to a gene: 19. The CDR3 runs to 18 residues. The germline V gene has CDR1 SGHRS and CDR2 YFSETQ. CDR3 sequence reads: CASRIGLAGVLGIRELFF. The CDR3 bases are TGCGCCAGTAGGATCGGACTAGCGGGGGTGCTAGGGATCCGGGAGCTGTTTTTT.

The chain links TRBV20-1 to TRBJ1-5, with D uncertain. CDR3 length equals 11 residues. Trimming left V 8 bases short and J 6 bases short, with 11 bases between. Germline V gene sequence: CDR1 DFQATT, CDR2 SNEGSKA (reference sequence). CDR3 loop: CSTLGGQPQHF. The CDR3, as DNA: TGCAGTACCCTTGGAGGTCAGCCCCAGCATTTT.

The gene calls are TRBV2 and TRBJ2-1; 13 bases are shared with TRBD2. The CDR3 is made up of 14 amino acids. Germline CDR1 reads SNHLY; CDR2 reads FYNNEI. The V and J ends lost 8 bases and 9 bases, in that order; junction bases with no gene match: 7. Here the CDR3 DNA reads TGTGCCAGCCTCGGACTAGCGGGAGTTGGTGAGCAGTTCTTC. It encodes CASLGLAGVGEQFF.

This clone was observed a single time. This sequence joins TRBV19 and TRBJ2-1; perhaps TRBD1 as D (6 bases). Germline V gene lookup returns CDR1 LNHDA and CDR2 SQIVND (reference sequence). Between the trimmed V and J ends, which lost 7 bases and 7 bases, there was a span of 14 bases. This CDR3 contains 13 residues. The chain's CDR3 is CASTKPQGNEQFF. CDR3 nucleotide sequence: TGTGCCAGTACTAAACCACAGGGAAATGAGCAGTTCTTC.

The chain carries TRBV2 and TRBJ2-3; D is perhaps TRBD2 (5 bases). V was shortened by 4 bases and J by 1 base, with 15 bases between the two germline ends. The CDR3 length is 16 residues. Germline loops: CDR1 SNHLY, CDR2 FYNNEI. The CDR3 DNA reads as TGTGCCAGCAGTGGCCCTGGAGCGGACGGCACAGATACGCAGTATTTT. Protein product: CASSGPGADGTDTQYF.

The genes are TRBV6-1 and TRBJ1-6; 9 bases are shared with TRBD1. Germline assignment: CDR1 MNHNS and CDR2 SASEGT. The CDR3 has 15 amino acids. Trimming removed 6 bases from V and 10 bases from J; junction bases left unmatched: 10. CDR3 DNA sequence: TGTGCCAGCAGAACACCCGGGACAGGGAACTCACCCCTCCACTTT. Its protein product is CASRTPGTGNSPLHF.

The CDR3 bases are TGTGCCAGCAGCCAGGGTAGCGGGGGATTCCAAGAGACCCAGTACTTC. It translates to CASSQGSGGFQETQYF. The V call is TRBV11-2, the J call TRBJ2-5; 9 nucleotides agree with TRBD2. CDR3 length equals 16 residues. The germline gives CDR1 SGHAT, CDR2 FQNNGV. V dropped 5 bases and J dropped 1; count of bases not matched to a gene: 8. Filled out from reference TRBV11-2 and TRBJ2-5, the complete variable domain reads EAGVAQSPRYKIIEKRQSVAFWCNPISGHATLYWYQQILGQGPKLLIQFQNNGVVDDSQLPKDRFSAERLKGVDSTLKIQPAKLEDSAVYLCASSQGSGGFQETQYFGPGTRLLVL.

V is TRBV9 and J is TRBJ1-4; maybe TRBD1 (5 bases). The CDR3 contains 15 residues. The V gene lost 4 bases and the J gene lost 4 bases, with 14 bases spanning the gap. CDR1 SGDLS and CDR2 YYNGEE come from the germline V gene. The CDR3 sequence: CASSPSSQGNEKLFF. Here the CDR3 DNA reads TGTGCCAGCAGCCCCTCATCCCAGGGTAATGAAAAACTGTTTTTT.

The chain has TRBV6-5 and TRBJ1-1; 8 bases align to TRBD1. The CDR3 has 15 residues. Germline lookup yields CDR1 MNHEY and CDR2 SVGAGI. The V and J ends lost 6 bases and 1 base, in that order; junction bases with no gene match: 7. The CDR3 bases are TGTGCCAGCAGCCCTGTTGGACAGGGGAACACTGAAGCTTTCTTT. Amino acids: CASSPVGQGNTEAFF.

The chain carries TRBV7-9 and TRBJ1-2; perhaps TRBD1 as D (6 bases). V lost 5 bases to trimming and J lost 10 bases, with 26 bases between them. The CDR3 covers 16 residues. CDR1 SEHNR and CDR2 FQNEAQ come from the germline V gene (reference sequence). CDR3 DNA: TGTGCCAGCAGCCACCCCACAGGGTTTTCGTCTGATGACTACACCTTC. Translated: CASSHPTGFSSDDYTF.

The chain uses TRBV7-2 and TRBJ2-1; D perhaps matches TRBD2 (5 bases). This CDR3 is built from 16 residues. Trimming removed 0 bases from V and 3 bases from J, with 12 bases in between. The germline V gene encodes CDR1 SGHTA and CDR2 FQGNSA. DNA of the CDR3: TGTGCCAGCAGCTTAGCGCTAGCCCGGCGCTACAATGAGCAGTTCTTC. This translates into CASSLALARRYNEQFF.

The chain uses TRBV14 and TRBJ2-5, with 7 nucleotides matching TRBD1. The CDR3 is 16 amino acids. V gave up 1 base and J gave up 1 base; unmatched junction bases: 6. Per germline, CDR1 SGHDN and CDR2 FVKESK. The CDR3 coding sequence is TGTGCCAGCAGCCAAGTAAAGGGACAGCCCCAAGAGACCCAGTACTTC. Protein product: CASSQVKGQPQETQYF. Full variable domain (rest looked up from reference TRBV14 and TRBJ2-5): EAGVTQFPSHSVIEKGQTVTLRCDPISGHDNLYWYRRVMGKEIKFLLHFVKESKQDESGMPNNRFLAERTGGTYSTLKVQPAELEDSGVYFCASSQVKGQPQETQYFGPGTRLLVL.

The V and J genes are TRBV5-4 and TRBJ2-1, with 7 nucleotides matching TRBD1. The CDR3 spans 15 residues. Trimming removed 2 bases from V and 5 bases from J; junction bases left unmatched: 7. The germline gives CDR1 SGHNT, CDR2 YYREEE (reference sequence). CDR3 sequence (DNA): TGTGCCAGCAGCTTAGGCCGACAGGGTCACAATGAGCAGTTCTTC. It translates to CASSLGRQGHNEQFF.

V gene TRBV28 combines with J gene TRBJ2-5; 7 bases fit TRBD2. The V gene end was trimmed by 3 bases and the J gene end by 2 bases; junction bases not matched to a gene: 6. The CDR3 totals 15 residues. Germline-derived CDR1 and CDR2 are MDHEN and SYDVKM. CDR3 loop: CASSLGPGGQETQYF. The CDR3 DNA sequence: TGTGCCAGCAGTTTGGGTCCCGGGGGGCAAGAGACCCAGTACTTC.

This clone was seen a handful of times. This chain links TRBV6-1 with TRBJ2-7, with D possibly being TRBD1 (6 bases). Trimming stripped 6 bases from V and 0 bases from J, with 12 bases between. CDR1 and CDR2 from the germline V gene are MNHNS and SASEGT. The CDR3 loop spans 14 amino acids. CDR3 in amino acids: CASSLTGFSYEQYF. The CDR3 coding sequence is TGTGCCAGCAGCTTGACAGGCTTCTCCTACGAGCAGTACTTC.

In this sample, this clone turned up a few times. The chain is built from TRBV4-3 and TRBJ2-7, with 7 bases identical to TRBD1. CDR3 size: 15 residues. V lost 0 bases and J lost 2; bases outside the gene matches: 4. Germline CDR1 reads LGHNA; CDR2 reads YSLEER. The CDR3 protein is CASSQEGGRPYEQYF. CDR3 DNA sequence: TGCGCCAGCAGCCAAGAAGGGGGCAGGCCCTACGAGCAGTACTTC.

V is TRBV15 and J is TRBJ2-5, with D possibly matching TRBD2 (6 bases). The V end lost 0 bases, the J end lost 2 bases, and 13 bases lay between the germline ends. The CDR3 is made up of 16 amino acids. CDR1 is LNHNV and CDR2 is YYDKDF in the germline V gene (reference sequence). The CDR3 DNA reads TGTGCCACCAGCAGAGACCAAGGAGGGGTTCAAGAGACCCAGTACTTC. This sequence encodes CATSRDQGGVQETQYF. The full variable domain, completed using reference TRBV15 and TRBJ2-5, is DAMVIQNPRYQVTQFGKPVTLSCSQTLNHNVMYWYQQKSSQAPKLLFHYYDKDFNNEADTPDNFQSRRPNTSFCFLDIRSPGLGDTAMYLCATSRDQGGVQETQYFGPGTRLLVL.

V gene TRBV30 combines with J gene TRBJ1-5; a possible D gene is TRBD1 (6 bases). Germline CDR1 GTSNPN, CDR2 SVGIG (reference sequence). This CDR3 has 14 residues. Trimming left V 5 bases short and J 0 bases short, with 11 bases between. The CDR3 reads CAWSTGFSNQPQHF. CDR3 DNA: TGTGCCTGGTCTACAGGGTTTAGCAATCAGCCCCAGCATTTT.

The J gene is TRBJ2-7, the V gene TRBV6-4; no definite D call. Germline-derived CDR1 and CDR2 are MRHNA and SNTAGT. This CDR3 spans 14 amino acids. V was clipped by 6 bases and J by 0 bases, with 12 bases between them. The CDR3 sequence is CASRPNTYSYEQYF. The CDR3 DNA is TGTGCCAGCAGACCGAATACATACTCCTACGAGCAGTACTTC.

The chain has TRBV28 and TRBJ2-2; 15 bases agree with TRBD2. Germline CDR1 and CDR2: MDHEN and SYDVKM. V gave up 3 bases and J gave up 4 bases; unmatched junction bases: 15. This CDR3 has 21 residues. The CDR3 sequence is CASSFPASREGLAGGTGELFF. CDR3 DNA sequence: TGTGCCAGCAGTTTTCCCGCCAGCCGAGAGGGACTAGCGGGAGGCACCGGGGAGCTGTTTTTT.

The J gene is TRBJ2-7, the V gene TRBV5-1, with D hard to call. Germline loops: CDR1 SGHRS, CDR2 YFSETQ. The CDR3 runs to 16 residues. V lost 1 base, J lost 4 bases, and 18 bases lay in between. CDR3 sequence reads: CASSLLAAMTHYEQYF. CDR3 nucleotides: TGCGCCAGCAGCTTGCTCGCAGCAATGACACATTACGAGCAGTACTTC.

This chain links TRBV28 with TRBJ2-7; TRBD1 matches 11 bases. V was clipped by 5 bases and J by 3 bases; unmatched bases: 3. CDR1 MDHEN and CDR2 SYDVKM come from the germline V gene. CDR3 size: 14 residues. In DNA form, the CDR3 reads TGTGCCAGCAGTAGGACAGGGGGCCTCTACGAGCAGTACTTC. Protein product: CASSRTGGLYEQYF. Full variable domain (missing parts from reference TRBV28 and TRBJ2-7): DVKVTQSSRYLVKRTGEKVFLECVQDMDHENMFWYRQDPGLGLRLIYFSYDVKMKEKGDIPEGYSVSREKKERFSLILESASTNQTSMYLCASSRTGGLYEQYFGPGTRLTVT.

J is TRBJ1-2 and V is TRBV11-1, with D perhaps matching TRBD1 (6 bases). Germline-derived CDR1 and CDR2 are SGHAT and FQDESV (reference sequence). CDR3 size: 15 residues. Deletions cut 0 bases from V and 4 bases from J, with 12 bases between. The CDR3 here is CASSLAKDRVYGYTF. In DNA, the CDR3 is TGTGCCAGCAGCTTAGCGAAGGACAGAGTCTATGGCTACACCTTC.

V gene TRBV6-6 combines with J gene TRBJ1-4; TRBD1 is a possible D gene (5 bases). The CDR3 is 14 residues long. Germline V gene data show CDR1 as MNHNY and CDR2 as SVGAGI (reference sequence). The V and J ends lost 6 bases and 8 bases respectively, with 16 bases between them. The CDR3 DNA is TGTGCCAGCAGGTGGACAAGGGTAGGGGAAAAACTGTTTTTT. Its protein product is CASRWTRVGEKLFF.

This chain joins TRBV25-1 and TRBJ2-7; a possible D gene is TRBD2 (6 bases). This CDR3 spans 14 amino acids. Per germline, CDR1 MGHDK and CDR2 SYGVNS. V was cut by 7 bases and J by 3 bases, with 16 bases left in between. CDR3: CASKQGGPHYEQYF. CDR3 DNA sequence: TGTGCCAGCAAACAAGGAGGGCCCCACTACGAGCAGTACTTC.

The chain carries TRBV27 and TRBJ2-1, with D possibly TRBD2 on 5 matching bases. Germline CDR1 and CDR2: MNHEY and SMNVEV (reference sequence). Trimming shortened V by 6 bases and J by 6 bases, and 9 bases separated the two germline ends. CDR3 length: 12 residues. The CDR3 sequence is CASRDSSNEQFF. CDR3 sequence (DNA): TGTGCCAGCAGGGACTCTAGCAATGAGCAGTTCTTC.

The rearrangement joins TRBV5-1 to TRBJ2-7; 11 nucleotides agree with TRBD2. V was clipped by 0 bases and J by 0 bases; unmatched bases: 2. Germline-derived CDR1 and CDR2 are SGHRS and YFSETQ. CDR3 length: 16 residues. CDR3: CASSLGTSGSSYEQYF. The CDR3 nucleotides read TGCGCCAGCAGCTTGGGCACTAGCGGGAGCTCCTACGAGCAGTACTTC.

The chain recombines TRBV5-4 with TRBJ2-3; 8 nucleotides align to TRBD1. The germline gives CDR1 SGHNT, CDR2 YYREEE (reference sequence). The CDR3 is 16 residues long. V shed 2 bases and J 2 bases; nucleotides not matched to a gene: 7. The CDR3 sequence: CASSFPGTGHTDTQYF. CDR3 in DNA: TGTGCCAGCAGCTTCCCCGGGACAGGTCACACAGATACGCAGTATTTT.